This TCR beta chain came from a study of early T cells in non-severe SARS-CoV-2 infection. Study-wide context: Chains from this unsorted whole-blood bulk RNA could not be paired.

The V gene end was trimmed by 1 base and the J gene end by 7 bases; junction bases not matched to a gene: 10. CDR1 is SGHTA and CDR2 is FQGNSA in the germline V gene. The CDR3 length is 16 residues. cDNA molecules, individually, were tagged with unique molecular identifiers. In TCRdb, the 5' RACE reads were re-called with MiXCR into one record per CDR3 protein. The table lists tens of thousands of distinct CDR3 sequences, approximately 11% of them singletons. Notes on the study in general: Sequences matched to VDJdb favored anti-spike CD8 responses, while private and CD4 specificities were missed.

Concerning this clonotype: Its antigen is currently unknown.

The chain joins TRBV7-2 to TRBJ2-3; 8 bases match TRBD2. The specimen was whole blood. This sequence was found in an adult who was a healthcare worker with PCR-confirmed SARS-CoV-2 infection or an uninfected control (not recorded which). The CDR3 DNA reads as TGTGCCAGCAGCTTAGGAGGCGGGGGGCGTTCCCATACGCAGTATTTT. The encoded protein is CASSLGGGGRSHTQYF.